Sequencing of this T cell receptor (beta chain) was carried out in a study of identifying expanded T cells in peripheral blood. Study-wide results and limits: Variance in clone template counts between roughly 2-week samples significantly increased with total template count across all healthy donors. Differentially abundant clones: about 1.2 between replicates, approximately 16 at two to three weeks, roughly 18 at four.

The assay was immunoSEQ multiplex PCR, and TCRdb's table has in-frame clones only and misses some. The sample has around 130,000 clones; around nine tenths are singletons. Healthy donors had no documented immune events, such as infections, while sampled. Germline CDR1 reads SGHRS; CDR2 reads YFSETQ. V lost 2 bases and J lost 2, with 13 bases in between. This CDR3 has 15 residues. Of note for this clone: Its antigen is undetermined.

This TCR came from a person aged 18-70 years in good health. The source material was blood. The chain combines TRBV5-1 with TRBJ1-2; D gene ambiguous. This CDR3 is CASSLLGSGNYGYTF. The CDR3 DNA is TGCGCCAGCAGCTTACTCGGCTCTGGCAACTATGGCTACACCTTC.